Included here is one T cell receptor (beta chain) sequence, with context. Its specificity is not known. A read error may explain this, as a much larger clone is one base away. This sample was taken from a study of T cells in Graves' hyperthyroidism and ophthalmopathy. Study-wide results and caveats: Ophthalmopathy was model-predicted a median roughly 6.5 months pre-onset.

Aged 18 to 65, the patients had hyperthyroidism that was newly diagnosed and had lasted under 2 months. Exclusion of a patient resulted from uncontrolled infection, other autoimmune disease, pregnancy or lactation. The CDR3 is 15 amino acids. From germline, CDR1 is SGHDT and CDR2 YYEEEE. There were TCR beta CDR3 regions amplified from RNA transcripts. Using the HTBI primer set, a first-round RT-PCR was run on the TCR CDR3. TCRdb used MiXCR to reprocess the multiplex PCR reads, holding one entry per CDR3 protein. The table records roughly 510,000 distinct CDR3 sequences, less than 25% of them present only once.

The material sequenced was blood. The genes are TRBV5-6 and TRBJ2-4; 7 bases match TRBD1. The clonotype originates from a man between 18 and 29 years old with Graves' hyperthyroidism. The CDR3 bases are TGTGCCAGCGCCGAGTTATCTGACAGGGAAAACTTTCAGTACTTC. Encoded protein: CASAELSDRENFQYF.